Following are 10 T cell receptor beta chains from one sample sequenced in a study of human T cells and chemical hapten exposure. This sample's time point: patch test 1, 2 weeks after DPC sensitization. Treatment specified: therapeutic diphenylcyclopropenone sensitization with weekly scalp DPC. From the RACE reads, TCRdb called clonotypes with MiXCR, one entry per CDR3 protein. Found here are approximately 82,000 distinct CDR3 sequences, over 9.5% of them singletons; the top ten hold roughly 3.4%. The specimen was whole blood, collected in connection with sensitization to the hapten diphenylcyclopropenone (DPC). The receptors derive from a woman aged 60-75 years with alopecia areata. Some clones in this sample may be carry-over from other donors' samples.

This clonotype occurred many times. V gene TRBV7-6 combines with J gene TRBJ2-2; 7 bases line up with TRBD1. Germline V gene sequence: CDR1 SGHVS, CDR2 FNYEAQ. V lost 3 bases to trimming and J lost 4 bases; unmatched junction nucleotides: 2. This CDR3 is built from 14 residues. The CDR3 region has the DNA TGTGCCAGCAGCTTCGGACAGGCCACCGGGGAGCTGTTTTTT. This translates into CASSFGQATGELFF.

A few counts support this clonotype. The rearrangement uses TRBV29-1 and TRBJ2-5; D not resolved. CDR1 is SQVTM, CDR2 ANQGSEA, per germline. The CDR3 runs to 14 residues. V lost 4 bases, J lost 1 base, and 13 bases lay in between. CDR3 in amino acids: CSVGGSRTQETQYF. The CDR3 region has the DNA TGCAGCGTTGGGGGTTCCAGAACCCAAGAGACCCAGTACTTC. The full variable domain, its missing parts supplied by reference TRBV29-1 and TRBJ2-5, is SAVISQKPSRDICQRGTSLTIQCQVDSQVTMMFWYRQQPGQSLTLIATANQGSEATYESGFVIDKFPISRPNLTFSTLTVSNMSPEDSSIYLCSVGGSRTQETQYFGPGTRLLVL.

The table lists this clonotype with many counts. V gene TRBV3-1 combines with J gene TRBJ1-5; TRBD1 aligns across 8 bases. The CDR3 spans 16 residues. V trimming: 3 bases; J trimming: 1 base; junction bases outside the gene matches: 5. Germline CDR1 LGHDT, CDR2 YNNKEL (reference sequence). The CDR3 DNA reads TGTGCCAGCAGCCAGACAGGGGTTAAAAGCAATCAGCCCCAGCATTTT. It yields the protein CASSQTGVKSNQPQHF.

The chain has TRBV20-1 and TRBJ1-1, with D maybe TRBD1 (6 bases). CDR3 length equals 15 residues. Trimming stripped 0 bases from V and 8 bases from J, with 19 bases between. From germline, CDR1 is DFQATT and CDR2 SNEGSKA (reference sequence). This CDR3 reads CSARDQGRDIREAFF. The DNA for the CDR3 is TGCAGTGCTAGAGATCAAGGCAGGGACATTAGGGAAGCTTTCTTT.

At least ten counts were recorded for this clonotype. The CDR3 DNA reads as TGTGCCAGCAGCCAGGCCATGAACACTGAAGCTTTCTTT. Amino acids: CASSQAMNTEAFF. This chain links TRBV12-3 or TRBV12-4 with TRBJ1-1; no clear D. V lost 6 bases to trimming and J lost 0 bases, with 8 bases between them. The CDR3 extends over 13 amino acids.

The table lists this clonotype with many counts. The conserved final phenylalanine or tryptophan is absent from the CDR3, which likely points to a read error. The DNA is left out, because the CDR3 cannot be placed on it with certainty; the CDR3 is given as TCRdb lists it. J is TRBJ1-1 and V is TRBV9. The CDR3 comprises 9 residues, both ends counted. The germline gives CDR1 SGDLS, CDR2 YYNGEE. The chain's CDR3 is CASSTDDGR.

CDR3 loop: CASSLLTTPQETQYF. The CDR3 DNA sequence: TGCGCCAGCAGCTTGCTTACCACCCCCCAAGAGACCCAGTACTTC. The gene calls are TRBV5-1 and TRBJ2-5; D gene unclear. V was trimmed by 1 base and J by 1 base, leaving 11 bases between them. Germline-derived CDR1 and CDR2 are SGHRS and YFSETQ. The CDR3 sequence is 15 residues long.

This clonotype was seen ten or more times. The rearrangement joins TRBV10-2 to TRBJ2-3, with D perhaps TRBD1 (6 bases). Per the germline V gene, CDR1 is WSHSY and CDR2 is SAAADI. V was clipped by 3 bases and J by 11 bases, with 9 bases between them. CDR3 length: 11 residues. The CDR3 loop reads CASSEQGEQYF. Written as DNA, the CDR3 is TGCGCCAGCAGTGAACAGGGTGAGCAGTATTTT.

Details on this clonotype: The junction differs from germline at one of its ends, possibly a read error. The chain carries TRBV19 and TRBJ1-2; a possible D gene is TRBD1 (5 bases). The CDR3 extends over 13 amino acids. Germline loops: CDR1 LNHDA, CDR2 SQIVND (reference sequence). The CDR3 region has the DNA TGTGTCAGTAGTACGACCGGGACTCGAGGCTACACCTTC. It encodes CVSSTTGTRGYTF.

This clonotype was seen ten or more times. The J gene is TRBJ2-2, the V gene TRBV11-2, with D possibly being TRBD2 (6 bases). The V gene's germline CDR1 is SGHAT and CDR2 FQNNGV. The length of the CDR3 is 16 residues. The V end lost 3 bases, the J end lost 6 bases, and 17 bases lay between the germline ends. The CDR3 reads CASSLNVVGGAGELFF. The CDR3 DNA follows: TGTGCCAGCAGCTTGAACGTTGTCGGGGGTGCCGGGGAGCTGTTTTTT.